Below, 26 T cell receptor beta chains from the same sample are listed, as sequenced in a study of shared clonotypes between healthy human individuals. Sequencing used immunoSEQ multiplex PCR; TCRdb keeps in-frame clones, though not all of them. The profile shows roughly 1,500,000 clones, around 98% of them singletons. The source material was naive CD4+ T cells sorted from blood. Subset: CD45RA+ positively selected. These TCRs come from a man in his thirties or forties in good health.

V usage is TRBV10-1 and J usage is TRBJ1-4; 7 nucleotides match TRBD1. Per germline, CDR1 WNHNN and CDR2 SYGVQD (reference sequence). This CDR3 comprises 13 residues. Germline trimming cut 8 bases from V and 5 bases from J; bases unmatched to any gene: 5. The CDR3 loop reads CASSGQINEKLFF. The CDR3 DNA reads TGCGCCAGCTCGGGACAGATAAATGAAAAACTGTTTTTT.

CDR3 sequence: CASSQGTVESTDTQYF. The CDR3 nucleotides are TGTGCCAGCAGCCAAGGGACGGTGGAGAGCACAGATACGCAGTATTTT. The chain couples TRBV7-9 to TRBJ2-3; tentatively, D is TRBD1 or TRBD2 (5 bases each). Per the germline V gene, CDR1 is SEHNR and CDR2 is FQNEAQ (reference sequence). This CDR3 contains 16 residues. V dropped 5 bases and J dropped 0 bases, with 15 bases sitting between them.

The chain uses TRBV11-1 and TRBJ2-4; D might be TRBD1 or TRBD2, each matching 5 bases. This CDR3 is 19 amino acids long. CDR1 and CDR2 (germline): SGHAT, FQDESV (reference sequence). Trimming took off 1 base at V and 0 bases at J, with 19 bases between the two ends. CDR3 protein: CASSLVPGPTFLAKNIQYF. The CDR3 DNA follows: TGTGCCAGCAGCTTAGTACCGGGGCCCACCTTTTTAGCCAAAAACATTCAGTACTTC. Together with reference TRBV11-1 and TRBJ2-4, the CDR3 gives the full variable domain: EAEVAQSPRYKITEKSQAVAFWCDPISGHATLYWYRQILGQGPELLVQFQDESVVDDSQLPKDRFSAERLKGVDSTLKIQPAELGDSAMYLCASSLVPGPTFLAKNIQYFGAGTRLSVL.

The chain has TRBV10-3 and TRBJ2-3, with D uncertain. V dropped 5 bases and J dropped 0 bases, with 9 bases sitting between them. CDR1 and CDR2 from the germline V gene are ENHRY and SYGVKD. The CDR3 length is 14 residues. The CDR3 nucleotides are TGTGCCATCAGTTCAGATCTTAGCACAGATACGCAGTATTTT. This translates into CAISSDLSTDTQYF.

The chain is built from TRBV29-1 and TRBJ2-1; no definite D call. CDR3 length: 14 residues. CDR1 is SQVTM and CDR2 is ANQGSEA in the germline V gene. The V end lost 8 bases, the J end lost 0 bases, and 14 bases lay between the germline ends. As DNA, the CDR3 is TGCAGCCCCGAGTCTAAGCTCTCCTACAATGAGCAGTTCTTC. It specifies CSPESKLSYNEQFF.

V and J are TRBV30 and TRBJ2-3; no definite D call. Trimming shortened V by 3 bases and J by 4 bases, and 5 bases separated the two germline ends. The CDR3 spans 11 residues. From germline, CDR1 is GTSNPN and CDR2 SVGIG (reference sequence). The CDR3 reads CAWRLSDTQYF. The CDR3, as DNA: TGTGCCTGGAGACTTTCAGATACGCAGTATTTT.

The genes are TRBV9 and TRBJ2-5; a weak D match, TRBD1 (6 bases). With 0 bases removed from V and 1 base from J, the gap between germline ends came to 10 bases. The CDR3 loop spans 15 amino acids. The germline gives CDR1 SGDLS, CDR2 YYNGEE. CDR3 nucleotides: TGTGCCAGCAGCGTAGTGGTAGGGGGCCAAGAGACCCAGTACTTC. Encoded protein: CASSVVVGGQETQYF. The variable domain in full, with the rest retrieved from reference TRBV9 and TRBJ2-5, is DSGVTQTPKHLITATGQRVTLRCSPRSGDLSVYWYQQSLDQGLQFLIQYYNGEERAKGNILERFSAQQFPDLHSELNLSSLELGDSALYFCASSVVVGGQETQYFGPGTRLLVL.

This rearrangement joins TRBV19 to TRBJ2-1; D uncertain. V was clipped by 3 bases and J by 2 bases, with 11 bases between them. The CDR3 sequence is 15 residues long. Germline CDR1 LNHDA, CDR2 SQIVND (reference sequence). The CDR3 DNA is TGTGCCAGTAGTATCTGGAAATCACCCTACAATGAGCAGTTCTTC. Translated: CASSIWKSPYNEQFF.

The rearrangement uses TRBV6-6 and TRBJ2-7; the D gene is possibly TRBD2 (5 bases). The CDR3 runs to 13 residues. Germline-derived CDR1 and CDR2 are MNHNY and SVGAGI (reference sequence). The V end was cut by 10 bases, the J end by 2 bases, with 15 bases between. DNA for the CDR3: TGTGCCACCACCCGGACGGGGACCTACGAGCAGTACTTC. It translates to CATTRTGTYEQYF.

This chain links TRBV29-1 with TRBJ2-3; 8 positions agree with TRBD1. Germline CDR1 and CDR2: SQVTM and ANQGSEA. The ends lost 7 bases at V and 4 bases at J; junction bases unmatched: 10. CDR3 length: 14 residues. The CDR3 DNA reads as TGCAGCGGTGCAGGGACAGGTGGACCAGATACGCAGTATTTT. The encoded protein is CSGAGTGGPDTQYF.

The chain has TRBV19 and TRBJ2-7; 10 bases match TRBD1. Germline V gives CDR1 LNHDA, CDR2 SQIVND (reference sequence). This CDR3 has 13 residues. Losses at the gene ends were 5 bases for V and 4 bases for J; bases not matched to a gene: 2. This CDR3 is CASSGTGEYEQYF. The CDR3 DNA reads as TGTGCCAGTAGTGGGACAGGGGAGTACGAGCAGTACTTC.

The rearrangement links TRBV13 to TRBJ2-7, with a possible D match to TRBD2 (6 bases). Germline loops: CDR1 PRHDT, CDR2 FYEKMQ (reference sequence). CDR3 length equals 14 residues. V was clipped by 2 bases and J by 4 bases, with 12 bases between them. In DNA, the CDR3 is TGTGCCAGCAGCTTACTGGGGAGGTCATACGAGCAGTACTTC. Translated: CASSLLGRSYEQYF.

The J gene is TRBJ2-2, the V gene TRBV7-2; 13 bases align to TRBD2. The CDR3 runs 18 residues. J gave up 7 bases and V 0 bases, and 8 bases lay outside the gene matches. Germline assignment: CDR1 SGHTA and CDR2 FQGNSA. CDR3 loop: CASSLAFGLAGVDGELFF. CDR3 nucleotide sequence: TGTGCCAGCAGCTTAGCCTTCGGACTAGCGGGAGTAGACGGGGAGCTGTTTTTT.

The chain recombines TRBV18 with TRBJ1-4; 10 bases fit TRBD1. The CDR3 length is 15 residues. CDR1 KGHSH and CDR2 LQKENI come from the germline V gene. V was clipped by 3 bases and J by 8 bases; unmatched bases: 6. CDR3 sequence: CASSPPGQGWEKLFF. Written as DNA, the CDR3 is TGTGCCAGCTCACCGCCGGGACAGGGGTGGGAAAAACTGTTTTTT.

The rearrangement links TRBV6-6 to TRBJ1-5; tentatively, D is TRBD1 (6 bases). The CDR3 has 16 residues. CDR1 is MNHNY and CDR2 is SVGAGI in the germline V gene (reference sequence). Trimming stripped 7 bases from V and 6 bases from J, with 22 bases between. CDR3 nucleotide sequence: TGTGCCAGCACGCGGCAGGGGAGCAGTGGGGGTCAGCCCCAGCATTTT. It specifies CASTRQGSSGGQPQHF.

The chain combines TRBV28 with TRBJ1-5; maybe TRBD1 (6 bases). Germline lookup yields CDR1 MDHEN and CDR2 SYDVKM. Trimming took 5 bases from V and 0 from J, leaving 17 bases between them. The CDR3 runs 17 residues. The CDR3 spells CASSDPRGSYSNQPQHF. The CDR3 coding sequence is TGTGCCAGCAGTGACCCCAGGGGCAGTTATAGCAATCAGCCCCAGCATTTT.

The chain is built from TRBV28 and TRBJ2-7, with 8 bases aligning to TRBD2. V gave up 3 bases and J gave up 4 bases; unmatched junction bases: 8. CDR3 length equals 15 residues. The germline gives CDR1 MDHEN, CDR2 SYDVKM. CDR3 loop: CASSFQAGAGYEQYF. CDR3 sequence (DNA): TGTGCCAGCAGTTTCCAAGCGGGAGCTGGTTACGAGCAGTACTTC.

The chain employs TRBV4-1 and TRBJ2-3; 10 bases align to TRBD2. The V segment lost 0 bases and the J segment 8 bases; nucleotides outside the gene matches: 11. CDR1 is MGHRA and CDR2 is YSYEKL in the germline V gene. The CDR3 length is 17 residues. The CDR3 nucleotides read TGCGCCAGCAGCCAAGAGGTTAGAGCGGGAGGGCCCGGTACGCAGTATTTT. Encoded protein: CASSQEVRAGGPGTQYF.

This clone came up once. The chain is built from TRBV5-1 and TRBJ2-1; 7 bases align to TRBD2. Germline loops: CDR1 SGHRS, CDR2 YFSETQ. The CDR3 consists of 14 residues. The junction had 5 bases not matched to a gene; V was cut back by 4 bases and J by 4 bases. For the CDR3, the DNA is TGCGCCAGCAGCCGGACTAGAGAATACAATGAGCAGTTCTTC. Translation: CASSRTREYNEQFF.

The chain has TRBV28 and TRBJ2-7, with TRBD1 matching 7 bases. The CDR3 loop spans 14 amino acids. Trimming at V came to 5 bases and at J to 0 bases, leaving 4 bases not matched to a gene. Germline loops: CDR1 MDHEN, CDR2 SYDVKM. The CDR3 spells CASSPTGNSYEQYF. Here the CDR3 DNA reads TGTGCCAGCAGTCCGACAGGGAACTCCTACGAGCAGTACTTC.

The chain recombines TRBV5-1 with TRBJ1-1; TRBD1 might be the D (5 bases). The CDR3 has 15 amino acids. The V gene lost 4 bases and the J gene lost 0 bases, with 13 bases spanning the gap. CDR1 and CDR2 (germline): SGHRS, YFSETQ. The CDR3, as DNA: TGCGCCAGCAGCCCCTGGGACCGCATGAACACTGAAGCTTTCTTT. The encoded protein is CASSPWDRMNTEAFF. The whole variable domain, filled in from reference TRBV5-1 and TRBJ1-1, reads KAGVTQTPRYLIKTRGQQVTLSCSPISGHRSVSWYQQTPGQGLQFLFEYFSETQRNKGNFPGRFSGRQFSNSRSEMNVSTLELGDSALYLCASSPWDRMNTEAFFGQGTRLTVV.

The rearrangement joins TRBV5-1 to TRBJ1-4; TRBD1 is a possible D gene (6 bases). Germline values: CDR1 SGHRS, CDR2 YFSETQ. This CDR3 is built from 14 residues. V was clipped by 4 bases and J by 7 bases, with 14 bases between them. Here the CDR3 reads CASSKDSPFEKLFF. Here the CDR3 DNA reads TGCGCCAGCAGCAAGGACAGTCCTTTTGAAAAACTGTTTTTT.

The genes are TRBV7-9 and TRBJ2-1; possibly TRBD1 or TRBD2 for D (6 bases each). This CDR3 is 15 amino acids long. Germline loops: CDR1 SEHNR, CDR2 FQNEAQ (reference sequence). V shed 2 bases and J shed 8 bases, with 16 bases lying between them. The CDR3 loop reads CASSLRLPGADEQFF. DNA of the CDR3: TGTGCCAGCAGCTTACGACTCCCGGGGGCGGATGAGCAGTTCTTC.

The chain combines TRBV6-4 with TRBJ1-2, with D unclear. The CDR3 totals 10 residues. The V and J ends lost 6 bases and 8 bases respectively, with 7 bases between them. Per the germline V gene, CDR1 is MRHNA and CDR2 is SNTAGT. CDR3 nucleotide sequence: TGTGCCAGCAGCTCCGAGGGCTACACCTTC. Translation: CASSSEGYTF.

The CDR3, as DNA: TGTGCCAGCAGCTTACCCAACGCCGGTAACACCGGGGAGCTGTTTTTT. Amino acids: CASSLPNAGNTGELFF. This chain links TRBV11-2 with TRBJ2-2; D is unclear. The CDR3 is 16 amino acids. Germline V CDR1 and CDR2: SGHAT, FQNNGV. The V gene lost 2 bases and the J gene lost 2 bases, with 12 bases spanning the gap.

The gene calls are TRBV7-8 and TRBJ2-1; TRBD1 might be the D (5 bases). V dropped 5 bases and J dropped 8 bases, with 19 bases sitting between them. The germline V gene has CDR1 SGHVS and CDR2 FQNEAQ. The CDR3 consists of 15 residues. The CDR3 DNA reads as TGTGCCAGCAGCCCATTGCGATTTCAGGGTTATGAGCAGTTCTTC. Its translation is CASSPLRFQGYEQFF.